A selection of T cell receptor beta chains follows, all from one sample in a study of shared clonotypes between healthy human individuals. Generated by immunoSEQ multiplex PCR, the TCRdb table keeps only in-frame clones and is missing some. The data contain roughly 2.1 million clones, roughly 91% of them singletons. The sample was naive CD8+ T cells from PBMCs. The receptors stem from a man aged 18 to 35 in good health. Some clones in this sample may be carry-over from other donors' samples. Each CDR3 is given without its conserved first and last residue.

J,V,CDR3
TRBJ2-1,TRBV15,AIGTSNNEQF
TRBJ2-5,TRBV2,ASRLQAGQETQY
TRBJ2-7,TRBV7-8,ASSPPTINRGEQY
TRBJ1-1,TRBV14,ASSPYGGANTEAF
TRBJ1-1,TRBV19,ASSKDRGGTEAF
TRBJ1-1,TRBV28,ASSLVPNTNTEAF
TRBJ1-5,TRBV4-1,ASSHPGTGDQPQH
TRBJ2-7,TRBV19,ASKKGNPGGYEQY
TRBJ2-1,TRBV9,ASSEDSSYNEQF
TRBJ2-7,TRBV5-5,ASSLEVFDYEQY
TRBJ2-7,TRBV11-2,ASSLDREFGSGIRQY
TRBJ2-1,TRBV5-1,ASSLVMGLANYNEQF
TRBJ2-2,TRBV7-6,ASSRFTGELF
TRBJ2-3,TRBV2,ASSEGTGSTDTQY
TRBJ1-1,TRBV7-6,ASSSREMNTEAF
TRBJ2-7,TRBV4-3,ASSQDHRTRSREQY